This is a list of T cell receptor beta chains from one sample in a study of shared clonotypes between healthy human individuals. TCRdb's copy holds only in-frame clones and misses some; the assay was immunoSEQ multiplex PCR. The table has 1.5 million to 2.5 million clones, about 95% seen once; the top ten hold more than 0.95%. Sequenced material: naive CD8+ T cells sorted from blood. The receptors here all came from a man aged 18 to 29 in good health. CDR3s include the opening cysteine and the closing phenylalanine or tryptophan. The D gene is left open where the match is weak. Size values are once, few and many counts, or a class for expanded clones, and some rows have none.

TRBJ2-7	NA	NA	TRBV29-1	12	TGCAGCGTTGAATTAGGGGGCTACGAGCAGTACTTC	CSVELGGYEQYF
TRBJ1-6	once	TRBD1	TRBV6-4	19	TGTGCCAGCAGTCCCAACCAGTCCGGGACAGGGGAGGGAGTTTCACCCCTCCACTTT	CASSPNQSGTGEGVSPLHF
TRBJ2-2	few	NA	TRBV7-2	13	TGTGCCAGCAGCTTAGCAGGGACCGGGGAGCTGTTTTTT	CASSLAGTGELFF
TRBJ1-3	NA	NA	TRBV7-9	16	TGTGCCAGCAGCTCAGGAACCCTCCATTCTGGAAACACCATATATTTT	CASSSGTLHSGNTIYF
TRBJ2-7	NA	TRBD2	TRBV7-9	14	TGTGCCAGCAGCTTTGCGGGGGAGTCCTACGAGCAGTACTTC	CASSFAGESYEQYF
TRBJ2-2	NA	NA	TRBV11-2	14	TGTGCCAGCAGTATTGGGGCGAACACCGGGGAGCTGTTTTTT	CASSIGANTGELFF
TRBJ1-1	once	NA	TRBV28	14	TGTGCCAGCAGTTTGCAGGGTGGGAGCACTGAAGCTTTCTTT	CASSLQGGSTEAFF
TRBJ2-3	NA	TRBD2	TRBV30	13	TGTGCCTGGACTAGCGGGATCACAGATACGCAGTATTTT	CAWTSGITDTQYF
TRBJ2-7	NA	NA	TRBV5-4	13	TGTGCCAGCAGCCCGGACAGTCACTACGAGCAGTACTTC	CASSPDSHYEQYF
TRBJ2-1	NA	TRBD2	TRBV5-4	16	TGTGCCAGCAGCTTGGGGGGACTAAGCTCCTACAATGAGCAGTTCTTC	CASSLGGLSSYNEQFF
TRBJ2-4	NA	TRBD2	TRBV28	16	TGTGCCAGCAGTTTGACTAGCGGGGGATCCAAAAACATTCAGTACTTC	CASSLTSGGSKNIQYF
TRBJ2-5	NA	NA	TRBV29-1	14	TGCAGCGCCGTTGCCAGGGGAGGGCAAGAGACCCAGTACTTC	CSAVARGGQETQYF
TRBJ2-7	NA	NA	TRBV30	15	TGTGCCTGGAGTGTACTGGAGGGGCTAAAGTACGAGCAGTACTTC	CAWSVLEGLKYEQYF
TRBJ2-7	NA	NA	TRBV5-5	11	TGTGCCAGCAGCTTGTCAAACGAGCAGTACTTC	CASSLSNEQYF
TRBJ2-3	NA	NA	TRBV6-5	14	TGTGCCAGCAGTTACTCCGAGGGACCCGATACGCAGTATTTT	CASSYSEGPDTQYF
TRBJ1-2	NA	NA	TRBV6-5	15	TGTGCCAGCAGTTACTCATCCGGGAATAACTATGGCTACACCTTC	CASSYSSGNNYGYTF
TRBJ2-2	NA	NA	TRBV7-2	16	TGTGCCAGCCTACAGGCACACCGTCTGAGGACCGGGGAGCTGTTTTTT	CASLQAHRLRTGELFF
TRBJ2-7	NA	TRBD1	TRBV19	14	TGTGCCAGTAGTATTGGGGACAGGGTGTACGAGCAGTACTTC	CASSIGDRVYEQYF
TRBJ2-7	NA	NA	TRBV13	13	TGTGCCAGCAGCGCCCAGGACAGCTACGAGCAGTACTTC	CASSAQDSYEQYF
TRBJ2-7	NA	NA	TRBV4-1	15	TGCGCCAGCAGCCAAAAGATAACCGGCTCCTACGAGCAGTACTTC	CASSQKITGSYEQYF
TRBJ1-3	NA	NA	TRBV7-9	19	TGTGCCAGCAGGTCTTCTGGGAAACAGGGAACGGGATCAGCAAACACCATATATTTT	CASRSSGKQGTGSANTIYF
TRBJ2-7	NA	NA	TRBV9	13	TGTGCCAGCAGTCATGGATCAGCCTACGAGCAGTACTTC	CASSHGSAYEQYF
TRBJ2-5	NA	TRBD2	TRBV5-6	17	TGTGCCAGCAGCGTGGGACTAGCGGTCCTCCCCCAAGAGACCCAGTACTTC	CASSVGLAVLPQETQYF
TRBJ2-1	NA	TRBD2	TRBV5-1	18	TGCGCCAGCAGCATTACTCTAGCGGGGGGGAGCTCCTACAATGAGCAGTTCTTC	CASSITLAGGSSYNEQFF
TRBJ2-2	NA	NA	TRBV2	13	TGTGCCAGCAGGGGGGATAATGCCGGGGAGCTGTTTTTT	CASRGDNAGELFF
TRBJ2-7	NA	TRBD2	TRBV6-6	15	TGTGCCAGCAGTTACGGGCTAGCGGGCCACTACGAGCAGTACTTC	CASSYGLAGHYEQYF
TRBJ2-7	NA	NA	TRBV4-3	12	TGCGCCAGCAGCCAAGATGGGGGGGAGCAGTACTTC	CASSQDGGEQYF
TRBJ2-7	NA	TRBD2	TRBV4-3	15	TGCGCCAGCAGCCCGGGAGCGGGAGGGCCGTACGAGCAGTACTTC	CASSPGAGGPYEQYF
TRBJ2-7	NA	NA	TRBV7-2	15	TGTGCCAGCAGCTTATCTGGGGACACTTACTACGAGCAGTACTTC	CASSLSGDTYYEQYF
TRBJ1-5	NA	NA	TRBV27	16	TGTGCCAGCAGTTTATATTCGGGCTTGAGCAATCAGCCCCAGCATTTT	CASSLYSGLSNQPQHF
TRBJ2-2	NA	NA	TRBV7-9	15	TGTGCCAGCAGTGCAATGGTAGGGGCTCCCGGGGAGCTGTTTTTT	CASSAMVGAPGELFF
TRBJ1-2	NA	NA	TRBV29-1	15	TGCAGCGTTGACGTTCCGTCCCCTGGGTACTATGGCTACACCTTC	CSVDVPSPGYYGYTF
TRBJ2-7	NA	NA	TRBV4-1	17	TGCGCCAGCAGCCTAGACGAGCTCTCAGGGATGTTTTACGAGCAGTACTTC	CASSLDELSGMFYEQYF
TRBJ1-5	NA	NA	TRBV2	15	TGTGCCAGCAGCGCCTCAGGGTCTAGCAATCAGCCCCAGCATTTT	CASSASGSSNQPQHF
TRBJ1-6	NA	NA	TRBV13	15	TGTGCCAGCAGCTCTCCGCAGGGAGGGGATTCACCCCTCCACTTT	CASSSPQGGDSPLHF
TRBJ2-5	NA	NA	TRBV13	14	TGTGCCAGCAGAGCAGGGAAACTGCAAGAGACCCAGTACTTC	CASRAGKLQETQYF
TRBJ1-2	NA	NA	TRBV7-9	16	TGTGCCAGCAGCTCCCCTGAACCTACTTCTAACTATGGCTACACCTTC	CASSSPEPTSNYGYTF
TRBJ2-5	NA	NA	TRBV7-8	15	TGTGCCAGCAGCTCCACCTCGGGACACAAAGAGACCCAGTACTTC	CASSSTSGHKETQYF
TRBJ1-1	NA	TRBD1	TRBV27	17	TGTGCCAGCAGCCGAGGCCGGGACAGGATAGAGAACACTGAAGCTTTCTTT	CASSRGRDRIENTEAFF
TRBJ2-1	NA	TRBD2	TRBV9	17	TGTGCCAGCAGCCCATCCCTAAGCGGGGGTACCTACAATGAGCAGTTCTTC	CASSPSLSGGTYNEQFF
TRBJ1-5	NA	NA	TRBV25-1	13	TGTGCCAGCAGTGAGTTCAGAGATCAGCCCCAGCATTTT	CASSEFRDQPQHF
TRBJ2-5	NA	NA	TRBV21-1	13	TGTGCCAACCACGACATATCACAAGAGACCCAGTACTTC	CANHDISQETQYF
TRBJ1-6	NA	NA	TRBV5-1	12	TGCGCCAGCAGCGAATCTAATTCACCCCTCCACTTT	CASSESNSPLHF
TRBJ2-1	NA	TRBD1	TRBV7-9	12	TGTGCCAGCAGCTTAGGGGACAGGGAGCAGTTCTTC	CASSLGDREQFF
TRBJ2-3	NA	NA	TRBV18	13	TGTGCCAGCTCACCCCCGGGCGCAGATACGCAGTATTTT	CASSPPGADTQYF
TRBJ1-1	NA	NA	TRBV5-1	12	TGCGCCAGCAGCGGCAGATACACTGAAGCTTTCTTT	CASSGRYTEAFF
TRBJ1-2	NA	NA	TRBV2	11	TGTGCCAGCAGTGACAGAGGGTTGTGCACCTTC	CASSDRGLCTF
TRBJ2-5	NA	NA	TRBV28	16	TGTGCCAGCAGTTTTTCTCTTGACATGCCCCAAGAGACCCAGTACTTC	CASSFSLDMPQETQYF
TRBJ2-7	NA	NA	TRBV2	15	TGTGCCAGCAGTGAAGCTCTGGGGTCGGCCTACGAGCAGTACTTC	CASSEALGSAYEQYF
TRBJ2-1	once	NA	TRBV2	16	TGTGCCAGCAGTGAAAAATGGGCACAACCCTACAATGAGCAGTTCTTC	CASSEKWAQPYNEQFF
TRBJ2-5	NA	TRBD1	TRBV9	16	TGTGCCAGCAGCGTAGAGGACAGGGGTTCCCAAGAGACCCAGTACTTC	CASSVEDRGSQETQYF
TRBJ1-2	once	NA	TRBV5-8	11	TGTGCCAGCAGCTTGTTGGGGTTCCACACCTTC	CASSLLGFHTF
TRBJ2-7	NA	NA	TRBV19	12	TGTGCCAGTAGTACAGGGGTCTACGAGCAGTACTTC	CASSTGVYEQYF
TRBJ1-2	NA	TRBD1	TRBV28	14	TGTGCCAGCACCCGGACAGGGGGGGACTATGGCTACACCTTC	CASTRTGGDYGYTF
TRBJ2-2	NA	NA	TRBV27	14	TGTGCCAGCAGCAGGGCGGCGGTCACCGGGGAGCTGTTTTTT	CASSRAAVTGELFF
TRBJ2-7	NA	TRBD1	TRBV5-4	15	TGTGCCAGCAGCTCGGGACAGGGAAGCTCCTACGAGCAGTACTTC	CASSSGQGSSYEQYF
TRBJ2-5	once	NA	TRBV28	15	TGTGCCAGCAGTTTAAGGTCACCTTCGGAGAGAACCCAGTACTTC	CASSLRSPSERTQYF
TRBJ2-5	NA	NA	TRBV5-4	13	TGTGCCAGCAGCTTGCAGGGTTCAGAGACCCAGTACTTC	CASSLQGSETQYF